This T cell receptor (beta chain) was retrieved from a study of Ad26.COV2.S vaccination and SARS-CoV-2 variants. The overall study: Dosing was one shot or two shots 56 days apart.

Trimming removed 0 bases from V and 0 bases from J, with 9 bases in between. CDR1 and CDR2 (germline): SGHTS, YDEGEE. This CDR3 has 15 residues. Treatment meaning: roughly 18 received Ad26.COV2.S at low or high dose, single or two shots; about 5 received placebo; per-sample allocation not given. The investigators took samples on day 63 after the first vaccine or placebo injection. Expressing Wuhan-strain SARS-CoV-2 spike, an Ad26 vector served as the vaccine. The repertoire was sequenced with immunoSEQ multiplex PCR; TCRdb's copy has only in-frame clones and lacks some. The table includes around 450,000 clones, roughly 90% detected once.

The chain couples TRBV5-8 to TRBJ1-2; no firm D call. This sequence was found in a person aged 18-60 years who received the Ad26.COV2.S COVID-19 vaccine or a placebo. The sample consisted of peripheral blood, taken in a trial of Ad26.COV2.S vaccine versus placebo. CDR3 loop: CASSLDPGSNYGYTF. The CDR3 nucleotides read TGTGCCAGCAGCTTGGATCCAGGTTCTAACTATGGCTACACCTTC.